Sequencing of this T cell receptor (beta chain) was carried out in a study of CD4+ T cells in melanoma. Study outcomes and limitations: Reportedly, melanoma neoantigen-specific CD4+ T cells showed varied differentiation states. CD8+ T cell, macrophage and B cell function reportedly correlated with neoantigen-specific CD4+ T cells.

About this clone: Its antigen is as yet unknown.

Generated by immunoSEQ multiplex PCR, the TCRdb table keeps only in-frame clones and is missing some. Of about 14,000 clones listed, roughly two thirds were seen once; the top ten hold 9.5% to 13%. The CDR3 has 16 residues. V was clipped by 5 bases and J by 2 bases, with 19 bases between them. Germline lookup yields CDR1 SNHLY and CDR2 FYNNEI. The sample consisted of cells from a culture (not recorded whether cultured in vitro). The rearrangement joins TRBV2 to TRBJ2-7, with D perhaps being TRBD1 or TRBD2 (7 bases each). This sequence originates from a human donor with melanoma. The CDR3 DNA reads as TGTGCCAGCAGTAGCGCCGGGACAGCGGGGCCCTACGAGCAGTACTTC. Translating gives CASSSAGTAGPYEQYF. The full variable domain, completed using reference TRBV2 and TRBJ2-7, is EPEVTQTPSHQVTQMGQEVILRCVPISNHLYFYWYRQILGQKVEFLVSFYNNEISEKSEIFDDQFSVERPDGSNFTLKIRSTKLEDSAMYFCASSSAGTAGPYEQYFGPGTRLTVT.